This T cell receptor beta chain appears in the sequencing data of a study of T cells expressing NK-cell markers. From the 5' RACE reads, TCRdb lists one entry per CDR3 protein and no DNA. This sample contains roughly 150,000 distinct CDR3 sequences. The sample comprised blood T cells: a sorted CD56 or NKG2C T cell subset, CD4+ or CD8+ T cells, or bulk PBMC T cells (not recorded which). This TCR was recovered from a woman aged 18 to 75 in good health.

Here the CDR3 reads CASRQADRGSEQFF. This chain connects TRBV12-3 or TRBV12-4 to TRBJ2-1; TCRdb reports TRBD1, a call that lacks DNA to check it against. The CDR3 is 14 residues long.